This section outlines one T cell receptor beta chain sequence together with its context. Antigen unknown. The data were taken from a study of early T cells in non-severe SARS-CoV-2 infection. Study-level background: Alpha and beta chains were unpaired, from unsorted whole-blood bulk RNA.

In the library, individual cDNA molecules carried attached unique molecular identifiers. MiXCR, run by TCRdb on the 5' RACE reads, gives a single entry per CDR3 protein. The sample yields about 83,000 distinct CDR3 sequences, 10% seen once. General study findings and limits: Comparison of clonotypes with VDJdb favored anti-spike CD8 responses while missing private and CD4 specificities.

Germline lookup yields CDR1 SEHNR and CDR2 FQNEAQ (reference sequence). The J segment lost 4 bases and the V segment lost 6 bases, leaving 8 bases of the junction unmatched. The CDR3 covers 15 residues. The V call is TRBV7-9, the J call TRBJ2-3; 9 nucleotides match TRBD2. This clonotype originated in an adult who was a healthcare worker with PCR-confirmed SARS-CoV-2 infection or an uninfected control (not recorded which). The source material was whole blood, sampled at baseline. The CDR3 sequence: CASRYSGSASDTQYF. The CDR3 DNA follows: TGTGCCAGCAGATATAGCGGGAGTGCCTCAGATACGCAGTATTTT.